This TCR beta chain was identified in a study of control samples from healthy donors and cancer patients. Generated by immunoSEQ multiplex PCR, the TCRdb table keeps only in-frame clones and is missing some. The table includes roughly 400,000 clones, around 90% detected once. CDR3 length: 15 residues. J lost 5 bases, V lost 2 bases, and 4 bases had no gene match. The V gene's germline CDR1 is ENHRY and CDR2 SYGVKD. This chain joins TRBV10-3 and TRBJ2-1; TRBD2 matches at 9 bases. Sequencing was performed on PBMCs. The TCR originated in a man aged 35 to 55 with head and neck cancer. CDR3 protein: CAISEGIAGDNEQFF. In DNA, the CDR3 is TGTGCCATCAGTGAGGGGATAGCGGGGGACAATGAGCAGTTCTTC.